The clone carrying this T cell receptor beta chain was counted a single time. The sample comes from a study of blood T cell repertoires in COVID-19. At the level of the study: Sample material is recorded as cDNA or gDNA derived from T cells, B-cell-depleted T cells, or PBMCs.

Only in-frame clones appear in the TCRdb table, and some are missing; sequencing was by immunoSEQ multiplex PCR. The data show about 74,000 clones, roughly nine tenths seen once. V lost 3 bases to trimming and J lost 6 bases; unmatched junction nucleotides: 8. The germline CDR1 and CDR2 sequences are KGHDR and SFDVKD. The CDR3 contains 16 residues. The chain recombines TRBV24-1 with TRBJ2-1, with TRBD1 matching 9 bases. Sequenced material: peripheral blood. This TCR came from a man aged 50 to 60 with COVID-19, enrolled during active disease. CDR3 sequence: CATSDAGTGTLNEQFF. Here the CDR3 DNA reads TGTGCCACCAGTGATGCCGGGACAGGGACCCTCAATGAGCAGTTCTTC.